The subject of this entry is one T cell receptor (beta chain). This sample stems from a study of cytomegalovirus exposure and HLA in healthy donors. The CDR3 has 13 amino acids. Trimming removed 3 bases from V and 7 bases from J; junction bases left unmatched: 6. CDR1 is SGHDT and CDR2 is YYEEEE in the germline V gene. The PCR ran on 60 Vbeta and 13 Jbeta primers. The data were produced by immunoSEQ multiplex PCR, yet TCRdb's version contains in-frame clones alone and is incomplete. The sample lists tens of thousands of clones, around 83% occurring once. The V call is TRBV5-6, the J call TRBJ1-2; 7 positions match TRBD1. Specimen: PBMCs. The sequence was collected from a man younger than 45 in good health and CMV-seronegative. In DNA form, the CDR3 reads TGTGCCAGCAGCTCGACAGGGATAGGTGGCTACACCTTC. Residues: CASSSTGIGGYTF.